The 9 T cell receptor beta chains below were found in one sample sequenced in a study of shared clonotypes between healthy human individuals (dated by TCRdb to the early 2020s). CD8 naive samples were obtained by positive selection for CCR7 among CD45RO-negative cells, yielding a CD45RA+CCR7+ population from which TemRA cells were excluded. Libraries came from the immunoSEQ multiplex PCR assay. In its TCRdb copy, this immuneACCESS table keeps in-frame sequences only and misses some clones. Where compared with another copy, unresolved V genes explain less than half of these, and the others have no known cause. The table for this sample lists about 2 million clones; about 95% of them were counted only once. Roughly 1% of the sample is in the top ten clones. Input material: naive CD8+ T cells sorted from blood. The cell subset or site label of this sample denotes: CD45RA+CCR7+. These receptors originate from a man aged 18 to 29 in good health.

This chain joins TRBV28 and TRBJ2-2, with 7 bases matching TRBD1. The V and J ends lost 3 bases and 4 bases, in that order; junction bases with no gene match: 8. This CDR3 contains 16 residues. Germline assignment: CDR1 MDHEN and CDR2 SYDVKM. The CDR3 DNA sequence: TGTGCCAGCAGTTTCAACGACAGGGAGAGCACCGGGGAGCTGTTTTTT. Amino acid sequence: CASSFNDRESTGELFF.

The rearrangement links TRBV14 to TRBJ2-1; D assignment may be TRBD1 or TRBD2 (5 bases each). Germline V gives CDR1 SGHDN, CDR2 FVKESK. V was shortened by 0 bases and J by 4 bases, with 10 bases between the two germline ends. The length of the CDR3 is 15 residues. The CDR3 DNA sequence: TGTGCCAGCAGCCAAGAAGGGACCCTTTACAATGAGCAGTTCTTC. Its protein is CASSQEGTLYNEQFF.

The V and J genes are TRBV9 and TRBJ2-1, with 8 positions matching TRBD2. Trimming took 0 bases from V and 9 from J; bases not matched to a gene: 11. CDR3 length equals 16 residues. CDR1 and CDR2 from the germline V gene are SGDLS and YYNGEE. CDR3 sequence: CASSVASGGAFPEQFF. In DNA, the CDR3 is TGTGCCAGCAGCGTAGCATCCGGGGGGGCTTTCCCTGAGCAGTTCTTC.

The CDR3 coding sequence is TGTGCCAGCAGTTTCAGCGGAGACACAGATACGCAGTATTTT. Translation gives CASSFSGDTDTQYF. The chain links TRBV6-5 to TRBJ2-3, with a possible D match to TRBD2 (5 bases). V was clipped by 4 bases and J by 2 bases, with 10 bases between them. The CDR3 is 14 amino acids. Germline V gene sequence: CDR1 MNHEY, CDR2 SVGAGI.

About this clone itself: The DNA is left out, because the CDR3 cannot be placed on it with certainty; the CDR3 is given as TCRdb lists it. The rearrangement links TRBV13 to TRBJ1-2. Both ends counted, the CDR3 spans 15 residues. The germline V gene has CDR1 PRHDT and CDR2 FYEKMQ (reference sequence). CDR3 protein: CASSYTFGGNYGYTF.

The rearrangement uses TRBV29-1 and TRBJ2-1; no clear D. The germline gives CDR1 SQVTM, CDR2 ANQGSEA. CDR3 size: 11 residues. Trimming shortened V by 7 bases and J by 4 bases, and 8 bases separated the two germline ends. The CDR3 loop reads CSAMIYNEQFF. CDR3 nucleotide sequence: TGCAGCGCCATGATTTACAATGAGCAGTTCTTC.

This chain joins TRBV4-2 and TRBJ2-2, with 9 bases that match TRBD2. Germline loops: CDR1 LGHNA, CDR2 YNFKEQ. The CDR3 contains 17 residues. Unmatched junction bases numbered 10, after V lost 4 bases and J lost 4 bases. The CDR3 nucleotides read TGTGCCAGCAGCCCGATTATAGCGGGGGAGGGCACCGGGGAGCTGTTTTTT. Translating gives CASSPIIAGEGTGELFF.

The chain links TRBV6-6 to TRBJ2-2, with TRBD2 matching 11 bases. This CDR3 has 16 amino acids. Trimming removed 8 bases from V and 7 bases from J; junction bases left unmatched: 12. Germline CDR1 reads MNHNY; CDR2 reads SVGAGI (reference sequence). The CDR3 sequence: CASSSLAGGLGGELFF. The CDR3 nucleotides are TGTGCCAGCTCGTCTTTAGCGGGGGGGCTAGGCGGGGAGCTGTTTTTT.

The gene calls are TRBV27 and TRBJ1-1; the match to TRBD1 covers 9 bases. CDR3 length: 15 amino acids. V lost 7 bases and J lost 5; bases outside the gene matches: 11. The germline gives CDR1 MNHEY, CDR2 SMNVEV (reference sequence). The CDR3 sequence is CASTYSGTGRTEAFF. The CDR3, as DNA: TGTGCCAGCACCTATAGCGGGACAGGGAGGACTGAAGCTTTCTTT.